This paragraph covers one T cell receptor (beta chain) sequence. Trimming pared 3 bases from V and 4 bases from J, leaving 10 bases between. Germline V gives CDR1 SGHRS, CDR2 YFSETQ. CDR3 length equals 13 residues. The sample is drawn from a study of blood T cell repertoires in COVID-19. Turning to the study itself: There were acute and convalescent COVID-19 samples, and they came from the United States, Italy and Spain. PBMCs, B-cell-depleted T cells, or T cells were the source of the cDNA or gDNA that made up the material.

Per the study methods: Reference gene primer amplification in the assay estimated nucleated cell counts. This table comes from immunoSEQ multiplex PCR, and its TCRdb copy is limited to in-frame clones, with some not included. The V and J calls and clone size come from that table; D and trimming were worked out from the DNA. The data hold 130,000 or so clones, with over 75% observed a single time. Sequenced material: peripheral blood. The chain is built from TRBV5-1 and TRBJ1-2, with D perhaps matching TRBD1 (5 bases). The source of this sequence is a man aged 60-69 years with active or convalescent COVID-19. The chain's CDR3 is CASSSSGSYGYTF. As DNA, the CDR3 is TGCGCCAGCAGCTCTTCAGGGTCCTATGGCTACACCTTC. Combining the CDR3 with reference TRBV5-1 and TRBJ1-2 gives the whole variable domain KAGVTQTPRYLIKTRGQQVTLSCSPISGHRSVSWYQQTPGQGLQFLFEYFSETQRNKGNFPGRFSGRQFSNSRSEMNVSTLELGDSALYLCASSSSGSYGYTFGSGTRLTVV.